This record covers a single TCR beta chain. The sample originates from a study of cytomegalovirus exposure and HLA in healthy donors. PCR involved 60 Vbeta and 13 Jbeta primers. This table comes from immunoSEQ multiplex PCR, and its TCRdb copy is limited to in-frame clones, with some not included. The sample has about 120,000 clones; over 60% are singletons. Trimming took off 4 bases at V and 4 bases at J, with 9 bases between the two ends. The CDR3 runs to 13 residues. Germline lookup yields CDR1 MNHNS and CDR2 SASEGT. The V gene is TRBV6-1, the J gene TRBJ2-3; D call uncertain. This receptor was obtained from a man between 18 and 35 years old in good health and CMV-seronegative. Sequencing used PBMCs. The CDR3 protein is CASSGSFADTQYF. The CDR3 region has the DNA TGTGCCAGCAGTGGCAGTTTCGCAGATACGCAGTATTTT.